The 2 T cell receptor beta chains reported below all come from one sample, sequenced in a study of breast tumors, draining lymph nodes, adjacent tissues. Axillary draining lymph nodes of breast cancer patients supplied the node samples. TCRdb itself ran the multiplex PCR reads through MiXCR, one entry per CDR3 protein. Among approximately 280,000 distinct CDR3 sequences, roughly 30% were seen once, and the ten largest hold more than 0.85%. The sample taken for sequencing was axillary lymph node tissue. The source is a female donor with breast cancer. Some clones in this sample may be carry-over from other donors' samples.

This clonotype was detected many times. The J gene is TRBJ2-2, the V gene TRBV5-1, with D perhaps assigned TRBD1 or TRBD2 (6 bases each). The CDR3 length is 17 residues. The V gene's germline CDR1 is SGHRS and CDR2 YFSETQ. Trimming took 4 bases from V and 0 from J, leaving 16 bases between them. The CDR3 bases are TGCGCCAGCAGCCCCCTAGGGGGAGGCGCGAACACCGGGGAGCTGTTTTTT. Protein: CASSPLGGGANTGELFF.

This clonotype was seen only a few times. The chain carries TRBV6-1 and TRBJ2-7, with 10 bases fitting TRBD2. In germline, CDR1 is MNHNS, CDR2 SASEGT. Losses at the gene ends were 6 bases for V and 6 bases for J; bases not matched to a gene: 26. This CDR3 region has 20 residues. The CDR3 DNA sequence: TGTGCCAGCAGCGAACCAGACCCCCGTGGGCTAGCGGGAGCTCGGACCGAGCAGTACTTC. Residues: CASSEPDPRGLAGARTEQYF.